A selection of T cell receptor beta chains follows, all from one sample in a study of T cell repertoires in cytomegalovirus infection. Each CDR3 protein is one row after TCRdb ran MiXCR on the reads. The data hold about 76,000 distinct CDR3 sequences, with 3% to 4.5% observed a single time. The sequencing input was PBMCs. The receptors were sampled from a human donor in good health (CMV status not recorded). Some clones in this sample may be carry-over from other donors' samples. The CDR3 runs from the conserved cysteine through the conserved F or W. The order of the fields is CDR3 DNA, CDR3 protein, V gene, clone size, D gene, J gene. A D gene is named only where the DNA matches it firmly. Rows give clone size only sometimes, using once, few, many, or a class for an expanded clone.

CDR3 DNA: TGTGCCAGCAGTTCCTTCGACGGTGAAGCTTTCTTT; CDR3 protein: CASSSFDGEAFF; V gene: TRBV5-4; clone size: many; D gene: .; J gene: TRBJ1-1
CDR3 DNA: TGTGCCAGCAGCTTAAGGCTCCCAGGGTTGGCCGGGGAGCTGTTTTTT; CDR3 protein: CASSLRLPGLAGELFF; V gene: TRBV7-8; clone size: many; D gene: .; J gene: TRBJ2-2
CDR3 DNA: TGTGCCAGCAGTTTTGGGGGACAGTTATACGAGCAGTACTTC; CDR3 protein: CASSFGGQLYEQYF; V gene: TRBV12-3/TRBV12-4; clone size: many; D gene: TRBD1; J gene: TRBJ2-7
CDR3 DNA: TGTGCCAGCACCAGCGCAGCGGAGCAGTTCTTC; CDR3 protein: CASTSAAEQFF; V gene: TRBV7-9; clone size: many; D gene: .; J gene: TRBJ2-1
CDR3 DNA: TGCGCCAGCAGCTCGATTTCGACTAGCACAGATACGCAGTATTTT; CDR3 protein: CASSSISTSTDTQYF; V gene: TRBV5-1; clone size: many; D gene: .; J gene: TRBJ2-3
CDR3 DNA: TGCGCCAGCAGCCCCGCGGGTGGGGCTAGCGGGGTCACAGATACGCAGTATTTT; CDR3 protein: CASSPAGGASGVTDTQYF; V gene: TRBV4-3; clone size: many; D gene: TRBD2; J gene: TRBJ2-3
CDR3 DNA: TGCAGTGCGGGAGGGGGACAGGGGTATTTGGAGACCCAGTACTTC; CDR3 protein: CSAGGGQGYLETQYF; V gene: TRBV20-1; clone size: many; D gene: TRBD1; J gene: TRBJ2-5
CDR3 DNA: TGCAGCGCCCCGTCACGCGGGGGGGATTATACGCAGTATTTT; CDR3 protein: CSAPSRGGDYTQYF; V gene: TRBV29-1; clone size: many; D gene: TRBD2; J gene: TRBJ2-3
CDR3 DNA: TGTGCCAGCAGCCAAGACCCTAGCCGATCTGCGGAGACCCAGTACTTC; CDR3 protein: CASSQDPSRSAETQYF; V gene: TRBV4-2; clone size: many; D gene: .; J gene: TRBJ2-5
CDR3 DNA: TGTGCCAGCAGTTCCCCCAGAGCACAGGAAGCTTTCTTT; CDR3 protein: CASSSPRAQEAFF; V gene: TRBV6-2/TRBV6-3; clone size: many; D gene: .; J gene: TRBJ1-1
CDR3 DNA: TGTGCCAGCAGACTTACTCGGACAGGGACGCACACTGAAGCTTTCTTT; CDR3 protein: CASRLTRTGTHTEAFF; V gene: TRBV6-2/TRBV6-3; clone size: many; D gene: TRBD1; J gene: TRBJ1-1
CDR3 DNA: TGCAGTGCTAGAGATACTGGAGGCTCGAGCACCGGGGAGCTGTTTTTT; CDR3 protein: CSARDTGGSSTGELFF; V gene: TRBV20-1; clone size: many; D gene: .; J gene: TRBJ2-2
CDR3 DNA: TGTGCCAGCAGTGTACAGGGATGGGGTCAGCCCCAGCATTTT; CDR3 protein: CASSVQGWGQPQHF; V gene: TRBV28; clone size: many; D gene: .; J gene: TRBJ1-5
CDR3 DNA: TGCAGCGTTGAAAAGGAAAAACTGTTTTTT; CDR3 protein: CSVEKEKLFF; V gene: TRBV29-1; clone size: many; D gene: .; J gene: TRBJ1-4
CDR3 DNA: TGTGCCAGCGGGACAGCGGTCTACGAGCAGTACTTC; CDR3 protein: CASGTAVYEQYF; V gene: TRBV6-5; clone size: many; D gene: TRBD1; J gene: TRBJ2-7
CDR3 DNA: TGCGCCCGCAGCCAGGGGACCGGGGTTGGAGACGAGAAGTACTTC; CDR3 protein: CARSQGTGVGDEKYF; V gene: TRBV4-3; clone size: .; D gene: .; J gene: TRBJ2-7
CDR3 DNA: TGTGCCAGCACCCCGGGAGGGATCTATGGCTACACCTTC; CDR3 protein: CASTPGGIYGYTF; V gene: TRBV6-5; clone size: many; D gene: .; J gene: TRBJ1-2
CDR3 DNA: TGCAGCGTTGAAAGCGGATCTCACTATGGCTACACCTTC; CDR3 protein: CSVESGSHYGYTF; V gene: TRBV29-1; clone size: many; D gene: .; J gene: TRBJ1-2